This record concerns one T cell receptor (beta chain) sequence. The antigen remains unidentified. Sequencing was performed with immunoSEQ multiplex PCR; in TCRdb, only in-frame clones are kept and a portion is missing. The sample lists under 40,000 clones, roughly 94% occurring once. This specimen comes from a study of T cells in tuberculosis. Points from the study as a whole: Using the GMM-specific repertoire gave around 87% accuracy versus 60% to 70% with motifs.

This CDR3 contains 16 residues. The V gene end was trimmed by 7 bases and the J gene end by 0 bases; junction bases not matched to a gene: 9. Germline V gene data show CDR1 as MDHEN and CDR2 as SYDVKM. This sequence originates from a donor between 5 and 29 years old with latent tuberculosis or without tuberculosis infection. The V call is TRBV28, the J call TRBJ1-5, with 7 bases matching TRBD1. Sequenced sample: PBMCs. The CDR3 sequence: CASTTGDSFSNQPQHF. CDR3 DNA: TGTGCCAGCACTACGGGGGACAGTTTTAGCAATCAGCCCCAGCATTTT.